This TCR beta chain was captured by sequencing in a study of response to subunit inactivated influenza vaccine. Study-level findings and limits: There was a suggestion from the authors that each seasonal influenza vaccination recruits few new T cells.

MiXCR was run by TCRdb on the RT-PCR reads, yielding one entry per CDR3 protein. Here the sample spans roughly 290,000 distinct CDR3 sequences, about a fifth being singletons. This clonotype was found a few times. What it binds is unknown. Sequenced material: PBMCs from blood, taken less than 22 months after vaccination. The TCR comes from a man in his fifties or sixties who received an inactivated influenza vaccine.

The CDR3 bases are TGTGCCAGCAGTTTAGATGTCTTCTACAATGAGCAGTTCTTC. Protein sequence: CASSLDVFYNEQFF. The chain recombines TRBV28 with TRBJ2-1, with D unresolved. V was cut by 2 bases and J by 3 bases, with 8 bases left in between. The CDR3 is made up of 14 amino acids. Germline CDR1 MDHEN, CDR2 SYDVKM.